This T cell receptor beta chain originates from a study of cytomegalovirus exposure and HLA in healthy donors. Points from the study as a whole: The authors later found HLA-associated TCR beta chains more clonally expanded than equally common others. A missense variant in DCLRE1C was later tied to TCR beta V- and J-gene trimming.

Germline CDR1 reads MNHNY; CDR2 reads SVGAGI (reference sequence). V was shortened by 0 bases and J by 2 bases, with 14 bases between the two germline ends. The CDR3 spans 16 residues. In the PCR, 60 Vbeta and 13 Jbeta primers were used. TCRdb's copy holds only in-frame clones and misses some; the assay was immunoSEQ multiplex PCR. The sample shows roughly 170,000 clones, roughly 83% of them seen only once. As to this clone: Antigen unknown.

It was healthy bone marrow donors who served as donors. This receptor was identified in a man under 40 in good health and CMV-seronegative. The chain employs TRBV6-6 and TRBJ2-7, with D maybe TRBD2 (6 bases). Sequenced: PBMCs. The CDR3 DNA follows: TGTGCCAGCAGTTACTCCTTGGGGGGAGCCACCTACGAGCAGTACTTC. It codes for CASSYSLGGATYEQYF.